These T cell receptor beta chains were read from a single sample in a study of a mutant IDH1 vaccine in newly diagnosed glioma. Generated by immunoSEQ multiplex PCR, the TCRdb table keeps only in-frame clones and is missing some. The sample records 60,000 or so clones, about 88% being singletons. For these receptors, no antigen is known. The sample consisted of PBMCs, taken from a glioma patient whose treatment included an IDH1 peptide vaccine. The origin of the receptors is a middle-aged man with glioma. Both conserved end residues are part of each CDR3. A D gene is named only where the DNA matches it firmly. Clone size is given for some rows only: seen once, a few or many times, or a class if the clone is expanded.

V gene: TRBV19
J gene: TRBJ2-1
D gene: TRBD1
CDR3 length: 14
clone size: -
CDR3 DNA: TGTGCCAGTAGTAAGCGACAGGGGGCTAATGAGCAGTTCTTC
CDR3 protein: CASSKRQGANEQFF

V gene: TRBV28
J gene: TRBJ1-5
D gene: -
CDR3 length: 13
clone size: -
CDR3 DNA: TGTGCCAGCGGGTGGGAAAACAATCAGCCCCAGCATTTT
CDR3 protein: CASGWENNQPQHF

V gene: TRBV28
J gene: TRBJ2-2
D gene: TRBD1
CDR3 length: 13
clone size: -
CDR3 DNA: TGTGCCATCGGGACAGCTAACACCGGGGAGCTGTTTTTT
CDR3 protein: CAIGTANTGELFF

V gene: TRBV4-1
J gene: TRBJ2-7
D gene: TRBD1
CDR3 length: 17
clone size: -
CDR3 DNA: TGCGCCAGCAGCTCCCTTGTCCCGGGACAGGGGTTCCACGAGCAGTACTTC
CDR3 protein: CASSSLVPGQGFHEQYF

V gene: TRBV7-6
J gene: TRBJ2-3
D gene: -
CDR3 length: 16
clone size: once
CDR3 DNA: TGTGCCAGCAGCTTAGAAACAGGGTCTTTGTCTCCAAACCAGTATTTT
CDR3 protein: CASSLETGSLSPNQYF

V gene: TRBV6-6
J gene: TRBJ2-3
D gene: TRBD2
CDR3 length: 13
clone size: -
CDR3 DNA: TGTGCCACCGCTAGCGGGGGGGCAGATACGCAGTATTTT
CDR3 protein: CATASGGADTQYF

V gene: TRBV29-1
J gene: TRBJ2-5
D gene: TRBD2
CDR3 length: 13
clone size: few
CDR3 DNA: TGCAGCTGTCAGACTAGCGGGGAGGAGACCCAGTACTTC
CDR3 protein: CSCQTSGEETQYF

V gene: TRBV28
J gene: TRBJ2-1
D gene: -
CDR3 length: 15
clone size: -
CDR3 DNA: TGTGCCAGCAGTTTGACGGAGAGCTCCTACAATGAGCAGTTCTTC
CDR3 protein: CASSLTESSYNEQFF

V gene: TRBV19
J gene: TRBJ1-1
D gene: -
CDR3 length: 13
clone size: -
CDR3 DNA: TGTGCCAGTAGTACCAGACAGAACACTGAAGCTTTCTTT
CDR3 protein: CASSTRQNTEAFF

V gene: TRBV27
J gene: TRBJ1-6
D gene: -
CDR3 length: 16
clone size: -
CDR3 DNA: TGTGCCAGCAGGGGGGTCGGGGGCGCAGTATATTCACCCCTCCACTTT
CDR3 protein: CASRGVGGAVYSPLHF

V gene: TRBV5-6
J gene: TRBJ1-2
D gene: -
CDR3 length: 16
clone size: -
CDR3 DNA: TGTGCCAGCAGCTTGATGGGCGGGGCGGACTTGAGGGGCTACACCTTC
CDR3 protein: CASSLMGGADLRGYTF

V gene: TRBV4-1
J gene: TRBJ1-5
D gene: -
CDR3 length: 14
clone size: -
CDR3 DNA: TGCGCCAGCAGCCGTAGCGACACCGATCAGCCCCAGCATTTT
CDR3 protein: CASSRSDTDQPQHF

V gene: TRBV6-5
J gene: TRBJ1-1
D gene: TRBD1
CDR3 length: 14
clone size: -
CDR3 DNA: TGTGCCAGCAGCCGGACAGGGGAGAGCACTGAAGCTTTCTTT
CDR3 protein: CASSRTGESTEAFF